These 22 T cell receptor beta chains came from one sample sequenced in a study of shared T cell receptors in the human thymus. Sequenced by immunoSEQ multiplex PCR; TCRdb stores in-frame clones only, minus some. The sample has around 340,000 clones, approximately 95% seen once. The sequenced material came from thymocytes. The receptors were gathered from a human donor.

The J gene is TRBJ2-5, the V gene TRBV28; 8 positions agree with TRBD2. The ends lost 3 bases at V and 1 base at J; junction bases unmatched: 4. This CDR3 comprises 15 residues. In germline, CDR1 is MDHEN, CDR2 SYDVKM. The DNA of the CDR3 is TGTGCCAGCAGTTTCGAGCGGGGGACCCAAGAGACCCAGTACTTC. Protein: CASSFERGTQETQYF. The variable domain in full, with the rest retrieved from reference TRBV28 and TRBJ2-5, is DVKVTQSSRYLVKRTGEKVFLECVQDMDHENMFWYRQDPGLGLRLIYFSYDVKMKEKGDIPEGYSVSREKKERFSLILESASTNQTSMYLCASSFERGTQETQYFGPGTRLLVL.

This clone was seen once. This sequence joins TRBV27 and TRBJ2-7; a possible D gene is TRBD2 (6 bases). This CDR3 spans 14 amino acids. The germline CDR1 and CDR2 sequences are MNHEY and SMNVEV (reference sequence). Trimming pared 6 bases from V and 2 bases from J, leaving 14 bases between. The CDR3 DNA sequence: TGTGCCAGCAGCCGACTAGTACCGCCCTACGAGCAGTACTTC. Its translation: CASSRLVPPYEQYF.

The V gene is TRBV10-3, the J gene TRBJ2-7; 7 bases match TRBD1. The CDR3 runs to 19 residues. J lost 2 bases, V lost 6 bases, and 22 bases had no gene match. Germline V gives CDR1 ENHRY, CDR2 SYGVKD. The CDR3 loop reads CAISLGQSLWWNIPYEQYF. The CDR3 nucleotides are TGTGCCATCAGCTTGGGACAGTCCTTATGGTGGAACATCCCCTACGAGCAGTACTTC.

The table lists this clone with a count of one. The rearrangement links TRBV6-5 to TRBJ2-7; 7 bases are shared with TRBD1. CDR1 is MNHEY and CDR2 is SVGAGI in the germline V gene. With 4 bases clipped from V and 4 bases from J, the junction kept 4 bases outside the gene matches. This CDR3 is built from 13 residues. The CDR3 DNA is TGTGCCAGCAGTTTACAGGGGATTTACGAGCAGTACTTC. It codes for CASSLQGIYEQYF.

This clone has only one observation. The chain joins TRBV11-3 to TRBJ2-1; the match to TRBD2 covers 7 bases. Germline V gives CDR1 SGHNT, CDR2 YENEEA. The CDR3 is made up of 15 amino acids. Trimming at V came to 3 bases and at J to 3 bases, leaving 5 bases not matched to a gene. This CDR3 reads CASSFQAGFYNEQFF. CDR3 nucleotides: TGTGCCAGCAGCTTCCAAGCGGGGTTCTACAATGAGCAGTTCTTC.

The CDR3 coding sequence is TGTGCCTCCGCCTACAGGAGGGATACGCAGTATTTT. Translation gives CASAYRRDTQYF. This sequence joins TRBV7-2 and TRBJ2-3; D possibly matches TRBD1 or TRBD2 (5 bases each). The CDR3 runs 12 residues. The V gene's germline CDR1 is SGHTA and CDR2 FQGNSA. V was pared by 11 bases and J by 6 bases, with 15 bases between.

The rearrangement links TRBV19 to TRBJ2-5, with 12 bases matching TRBD2. V lost 6 bases, J lost 5 bases, and 4 bases stayed unmatched. The CDR3 has 14 amino acids. CDR1 LNHDA and CDR2 SQIVND come from the germline V gene (reference sequence). CDR3 protein: CASSLAGGPETQYF. As DNA, the CDR3 is TGTGCCAGTAGCCTAGCGGGAGGGCCGGAGACCCAGTACTTC.

The sample holds one count of this clone. The DNA of the CDR3 is TGTGCCAGCAGCGTAGGGACAGGTGATGGCTACACCTTC. Its translation is CASSVGTGDGYTF. The chain carries TRBV7-6 and TRBJ1-2; 8 bases match TRBD1. Germline V gives CDR1 SGHVS, CDR2 FNYEAQ. Trimming removed 5 bases from V and 6 bases from J; junction bases left unmatched: 5. This CDR3 comprises 13 residues.

V usage is TRBV10-3 and J usage is TRBJ2-1; the match to TRBD2 covers 7 bases. This CDR3 contains 12 residues. Per germline, CDR1 ENHRY and CDR2 SYGVKD. With 10 bases clipped from V and 7 bases from J, the junction kept 7 bases outside the gene matches. The CDR3 here is CASGLVLNEQFF. The CDR3 DNA reads as TGTGCCAGCGGACTAGTTCTGAATGAGCAGTTCTTC.

This clone appeared a few times. This sequence joins TRBV7-2 and TRBJ2-1; the D is unclear. The germline gives CDR1 SGHTA, CDR2 FQGNSA. The CDR3 sequence is 17 residues long. Between the trimmed V and J ends, which lost 5 bases and 7 bases, there was a span of 24 bases. This chain's CDR3 is CASSPPDPSHAWNEQFF. CDR3 coding DNA: TGTGCCAGCAGCCCACCCGACCCCAGCCATGCATGGAATGAGCAGTTCTTC.

The chain is built from TRBV11-2 and TRBJ2-1; the D gene is possibly TRBD1 (5 bases). The CDR3 extends over 16 amino acids. Trimming removed 2 bases from V and 1 base from J, with 12 bases in between. Germline CDR1 SGHAT, CDR2 FQNNGV. CDR3 bases: TGTGCCAGCAGCTTAATGGACACCCAATCCTACAATGAGCAGTTCTTC. Translation: CASSLMDTQSYNEQFF. Full variable domain (rest looked up from reference TRBV11-2 and TRBJ2-1): EAGVAQSPRYKIIEKRQSVAFWCNPISGHATLYWYQQILGQGPKLLIQFQNNGVVDDSQLPKDRFSAERLKGVDSTLKIQPAKLEDSAVYLCASSLMDTQSYNEQFFGPGTRLTVL.

J is TRBJ2-1 and V is TRBV19; no firm D call. Germline CDR1 reads LNHDA; CDR2 reads SQIVND (reference sequence). V gave up 2 bases and J gave up 9 bases, with 5 bases separating them. The CDR3 consists of 11 residues. CDR3 in DNA: TGTGCCAGTAGTATATTGGGTGAGCAGTTCTTC. It translates to CASSILGEQFF.

The chain has TRBV5-4 and TRBJ2-7, with 9 bases matching TRBD1. The CDR3 consists of 14 residues. Germline-derived CDR1 and CDR2 are SGHNT and YYREEE (reference sequence). With V trimmed by 4 bases and J by 6 bases, 8 bases remained unmatched. The CDR3 DNA is TGTGCCAGCAGCGTCCGACAGGGGGTGGGCGAGCAGTACTTC. Translated: CASSVRQGVGEQYF.

This chain uses TRBV5-6 with TRBJ2-1, with 12 bases matching TRBD2. The CDR3 has 17 amino acids. From germline, CDR1 is SGHDT and CDR2 YYEEEE. Trimming cost V 0 bases and J 3 bases; bases outside gene matches: 4. CDR3 sequence (DNA): TGTGCCAGCAGCTTGGCGACTAGCGGGAGATACTACAATGAGCAGTTCTTC. Translation: CASSLATSGRYYNEQFF.

This chain links TRBV6-6 with TRBJ1-4; D is perhaps TRBD1 (5 bases). Looked up from germline, CDR1 is MNHNY and CDR2 is SVGAGI (reference sequence). Trimming took off 4 bases at V and 10 bases at J, with 22 bases between the two ends. CDR3 size: 16 residues. Here the CDR3 reads CASSWARDVRRGKLFF. CDR3 nucleotides: TGTGCCAGCAGTTGGGCAAGGGACGTTCGACGAGGAAAACTGTTTTTT.

The chain employs TRBV27 and TRBJ2-3; no clear D gene. The CDR3 length is 16 residues. V gave up 5 bases and J gave up 4 bases, with 19 bases separating them. Germline lookup yields CDR1 MNHEY and CDR2 SMNVEV (reference sequence). In DNA form, the CDR3 reads TGTGCCAGCAGTCCAGGTCGTAGGAAAGAGGCAGATACGCAGTATTTT. It yields the protein CASSPGRRKEADTQYF.

This clone has only one observation. The CDR3 loop reads CASSAQGTLRGYTF. As DNA, the CDR3 is TGTGCCAGCTCAGCACAGGGGACCCTTCGGGGCTACACCTTC. This chain uses TRBV18 with TRBJ1-2; 7 positions match TRBD1. This CDR3 has 14 residues. Trimming took 5 bases from V and 8 from J; bases not matched to a gene: 11. Germline CDR1 KGHSH, CDR2 LQKENI.

The genes are TRBV27 and TRBJ2-7, with 7 nucleotides matching TRBD1. After removal of 4 bases from V and 2 bases from J, the junction contained 8 bases not matched to a gene. The germline gives CDR1 MNHEY, CDR2 SMNVEV (reference sequence). This CDR3 has 15 amino acids. The CDR3 reads CASSSQGLNPYEQYF. The CDR3 bases are TGTGCCAGCAGTTCACAGGGGTTAAACCCCTACGAGCAGTACTTC.

V and J are TRBV4-3 and TRBJ2-7, with 10 bases that match TRBD2. CDR3 length: 16 amino acids. V lost 0 bases, J lost 4 bases, and 6 bases stayed unmatched. CDR1 and CDR2 (germline): LGHNA, YSLEER. CDR3 residues: CASSQDFISGRYEQYF. CDR3 coding DNA: TGCGCCAGCAGCCAAGATTTTATTAGCGGGAGGTACGAGCAGTACTTC.

The chain has TRBV11-2 and TRBJ1-3, with D perhaps matching TRBD1 (5 bases). V lost 2 bases and J 0 bases, leaving 14 bases between the germline ends. CDR1 and CDR2 from the germline V gene are SGHAT and FQNNGV. The CDR3 loop spans 17 amino acids. This CDR3 reads CASSLSRPGLSGNTIYF. The CDR3 nucleotides read TGTGCCAGCAGCTTAAGTCGTCCAGGGCTCTCTGGAAACACCATATATTTT.

The gene calls are TRBV18 and TRBJ2-7; no clear D. CDR3 length equals 14 residues. The V end was cut by 2 bases, the J end by 1 base, with 9 bases between. The germline V gene has CDR1 KGHSH and CDR2 LQKENI. CDR3 amino acids: CASSPTPESYEQYF. In nucleotides, the CDR3 is TGTGCCAGCTCACCAACGCCGGAGTCCTACGAGCAGTACTTC.

J is TRBJ1-1 and V is TRBV25-1; D perhaps matches TRBD1 (6 bases). V lost 1 base and J 5 bases, leaving 17 bases between the germline ends. The CDR3 contains 16 residues. CDR1 is MGHDK and CDR2 is SYGVNS in the germline V gene. CDR3 DNA sequence: TGTGCCAGCAGTGAATTGAACCGGGACACTAGTACTGAAGCTTTCTTT. It translates to CASSELNRDTSTEAFF.